The present T cell receptor beta chain was sequenced within a study of shared clonotypes between healthy human individuals. Broader study findings: Shared clonotypes across all four donors exceeded non-shared ones in generation probability.

Naive CD8 cells, CD45RO-negative and positively selected for CCR7, excluded terminally differentiated effector memory CD45RA+ cells. Using immunoSEQ multiplex PCR, the repertoire was profiled, and TCRdb retains in-frame clones only, with some absent. The sample has around 1,900,000 clones, about 93% seen once. As to this clone: Its antigen is as yet unknown.

Germline CDR1 is MDHEN and CDR2 is SYDVKM. This CDR3 has 20 residues. Unmatched junction bases numbered 13, after V lost 1 base and J lost 3 bases. The chain is built from TRBV28 and TRBJ2-2, with TRBD2 matching 11 bases. Sequenced material: naive CD8+ T cells from PBMCs. The TCR was taken from a man aged 18 to 35 in good health. Some clones in this sample may be carry-over from other donors' samples. CDR3 sequence (DNA): TGTGCCAGCAGTTTATTAGGGTTAACTAGCGGGAGTTGGGACACCGGGGAGCTGTTTTTT. It encodes CASSLLGLTSGSWDTGELFF.